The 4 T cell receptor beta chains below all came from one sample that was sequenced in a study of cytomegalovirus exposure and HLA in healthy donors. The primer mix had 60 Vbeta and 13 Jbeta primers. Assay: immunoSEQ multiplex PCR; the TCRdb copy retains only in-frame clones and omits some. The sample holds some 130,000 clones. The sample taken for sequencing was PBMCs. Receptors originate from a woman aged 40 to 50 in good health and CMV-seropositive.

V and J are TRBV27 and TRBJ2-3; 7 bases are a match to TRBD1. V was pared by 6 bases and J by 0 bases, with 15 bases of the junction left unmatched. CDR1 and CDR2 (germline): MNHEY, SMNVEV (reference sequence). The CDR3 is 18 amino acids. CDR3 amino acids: CASRGTASGQFSTDTQYF. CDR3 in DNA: TGTGCCAGCAGGGGGACCGCCTCGGGACAGTTTAGCACAGATACGCAGTATTTT.

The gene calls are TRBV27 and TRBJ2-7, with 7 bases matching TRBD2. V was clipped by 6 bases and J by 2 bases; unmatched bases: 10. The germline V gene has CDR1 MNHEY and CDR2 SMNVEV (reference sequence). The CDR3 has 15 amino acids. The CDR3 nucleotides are TGTGCCAGCAGGAAGAGGGGACTACCTCCCTACGAGCAGTACTTC. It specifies CASRKRGLPPYEQYF.

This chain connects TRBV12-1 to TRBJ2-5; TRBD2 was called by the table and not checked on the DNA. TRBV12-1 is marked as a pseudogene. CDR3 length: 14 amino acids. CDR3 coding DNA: TGTGCCAGCCACCGGACTAGTCAGCGAGAGACCCAGTACTTC. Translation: CASHRTSQRETQYF.

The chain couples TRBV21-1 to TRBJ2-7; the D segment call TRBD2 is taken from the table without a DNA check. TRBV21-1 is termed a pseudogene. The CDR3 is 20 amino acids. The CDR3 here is CASSKARAGRRRPSYYEQYF. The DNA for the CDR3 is TGTGCCAGCAGCAAAGCGCGGGCGGGAAGAAGACGCCCGAGTTATTACGAGCAGTACTTC.